The entry below describes one T cell receptor (beta chain). Its antigen is still unknown. The sample comes from a study of T cell responses to AZD1222 COVID-19 vaccine. Study outcomes and limitations: Nearly half of spike-specific TCRs reportedly target unmutated variant regions.

This table comes from immunoSEQ multiplex PCR, and its TCRdb copy is limited to in-frame clones, with some not included. The data contain around 160,000 clones, approximately 90% of them singletons. Germline loops: CDR1 SGHVS, CDR2 FQNEAQ. V lost 5 bases and J lost 4, with 12 bases in between. CDR3 length: 13 residues. This rearrangement joins TRBV7-8 to TRBJ2-7, with D perhaps TRBD1 (5 bases). Material: peripheral blood, obtained on day 0 of AZD1222 vaccination. This clonotype was sampled from an adult in good health. CDR3 residues: CASSPSSGYEQYF. The CDR3 DNA reads TGTGCCAGCAGCCCTAGTTCAGGGTACGAGCAGTACTTC.